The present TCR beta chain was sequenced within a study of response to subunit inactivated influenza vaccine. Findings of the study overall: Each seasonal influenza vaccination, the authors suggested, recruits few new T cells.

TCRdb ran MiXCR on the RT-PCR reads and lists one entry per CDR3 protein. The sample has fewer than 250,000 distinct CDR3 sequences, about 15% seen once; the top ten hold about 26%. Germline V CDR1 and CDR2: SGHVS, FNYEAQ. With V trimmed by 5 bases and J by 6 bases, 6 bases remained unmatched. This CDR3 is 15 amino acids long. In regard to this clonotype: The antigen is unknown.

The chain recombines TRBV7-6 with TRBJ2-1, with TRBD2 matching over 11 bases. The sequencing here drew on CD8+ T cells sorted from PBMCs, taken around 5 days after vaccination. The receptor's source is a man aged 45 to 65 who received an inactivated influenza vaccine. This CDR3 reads CASSISGGGLNEQFF. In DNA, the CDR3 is TGTGCCAGCAGCATTAGCGGGGGGGGCCTCAATGAGCAGTTCTTC.